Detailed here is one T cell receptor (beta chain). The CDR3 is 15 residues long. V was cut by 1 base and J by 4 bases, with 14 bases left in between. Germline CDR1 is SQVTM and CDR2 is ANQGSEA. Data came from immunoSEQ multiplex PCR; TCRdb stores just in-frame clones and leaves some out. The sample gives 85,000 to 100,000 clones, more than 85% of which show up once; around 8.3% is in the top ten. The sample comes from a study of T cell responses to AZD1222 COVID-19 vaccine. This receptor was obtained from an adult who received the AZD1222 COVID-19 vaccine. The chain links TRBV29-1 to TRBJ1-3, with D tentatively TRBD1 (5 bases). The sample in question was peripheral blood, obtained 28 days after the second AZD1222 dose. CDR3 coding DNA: TGCAGCGTTGAAGGACCGGGACGGACAGGAAACACCATATATTTT. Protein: CSVEGPGRTGNTIYF.